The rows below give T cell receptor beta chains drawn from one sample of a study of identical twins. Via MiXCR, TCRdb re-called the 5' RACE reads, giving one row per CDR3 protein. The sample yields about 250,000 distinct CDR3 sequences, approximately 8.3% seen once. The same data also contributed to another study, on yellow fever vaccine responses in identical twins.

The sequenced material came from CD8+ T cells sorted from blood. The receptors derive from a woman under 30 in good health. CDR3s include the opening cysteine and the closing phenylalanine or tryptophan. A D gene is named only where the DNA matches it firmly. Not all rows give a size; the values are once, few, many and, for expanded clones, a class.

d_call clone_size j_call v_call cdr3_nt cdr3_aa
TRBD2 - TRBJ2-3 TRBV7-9 TGTGCCAGCAGCTTGCTAGCGGGAGGCCTAGATACGCAGTATTTT CASSLLAGGLDTQYF
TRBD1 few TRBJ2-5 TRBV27 TGTGCCAGCAGAACGACAGGGTTAGAGACCCAGTACTTC CASRTTGLETQYF
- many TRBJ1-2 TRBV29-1 TGCAGCTTGCGGGACACCTATGGCTACACCTTC CSLRDTYGYTF
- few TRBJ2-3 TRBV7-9 TGTGCCAGCAGGTCCCCAGACTATAGCTCAGATACGCAGTATTTT CASRSPDYSSDTQYF
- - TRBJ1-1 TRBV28 TGTGCCAGCACCCCTTATATCCAGGGGAGGACTGAAGCTTTCTTT CASTPYIQGRTEAFF
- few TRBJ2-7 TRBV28 TGTGCCAGCAGTTTATGGAGGGACATAGTTCGCGAGCAGTACTTC CASSLWRDIVREQYF
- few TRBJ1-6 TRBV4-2 TGTGCCAGCAGCCAAGCCCGGACTTCACCCCTCCACTTT CASSQARTSPLHF
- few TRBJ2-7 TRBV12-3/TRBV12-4 TGTGCCAGCAGCTCATTCGGGGGCGCCTACGAGCAGTACTTC CASSSFGGAYEQYF
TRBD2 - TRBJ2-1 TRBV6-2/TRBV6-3 TGTGCCAGCAGTTACTCGAGGACTAGTGGATACAATGAGCAGTTCTTC CASSYSRTSGYNEQFF
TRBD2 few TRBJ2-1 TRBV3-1 TGTGCCAGCAGCCTATACCTGACTAGCGGGAGCAGGGATGAGCAGTTCTTC CASSLYLTSGSRDEQFF
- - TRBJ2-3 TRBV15 TGTGCCACCAGCAGAGATTCTACGGTCACAGATACGCAGTATTTT CATSRDSTVTDTQYF
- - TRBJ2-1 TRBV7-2 TGTGCCAGCAGCTTAATCTGGCGGGCCGTTGACAATGAGCAGTTCTTC CASSLIWRAVDNEQFF
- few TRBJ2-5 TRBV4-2 TGTGCCAGCAGCCAAGAGACCTGGGCCCTCGCCCCAGAGACCCAGTACTTC CASSQETWALAPETQYF
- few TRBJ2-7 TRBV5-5 TGTGCCAGCAGCTTGGCTGGGTGGCAGAACCCTCTAGGGGAGCAGTACTTC CASSLAGWQNPLGEQYF
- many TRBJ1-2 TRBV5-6 TGTGCCAGCAGCTTGGGGACTAACTATGGCTACACCTTC CASSLGTNYGYTF
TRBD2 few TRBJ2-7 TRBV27 TGTGCCAGCTCCGGGACTAGCGACAACGAGCAGTACTTC CASSGTSDNEQYF
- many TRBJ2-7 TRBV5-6 TGTGCCAGCAGCTTGCGGCAGAACTACGAGCAGTACTTC CASSLRQNYEQYF
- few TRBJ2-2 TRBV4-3 TGCGCCAGCAGCCCCCTCGGCGGAGCCTACACCGGGGAGCTGTTTTTT CASSPLGGAYTGELFF
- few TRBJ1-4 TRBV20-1 TGCAGTGCTAGGCGTGTTAAGGGGCGCCAGGTTTTT CSARRVKGRQVF
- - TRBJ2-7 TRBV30 TGTGCCTGGAGTGTAGGGGTGGACTACGAGCAGTACTTC CAWSVGVDYEQYF
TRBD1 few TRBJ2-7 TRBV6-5 TGTGCCAGCAGTTCCCCGGGGACAGGGGTCTACGAGCAGTACTTC CASSSPGTGVYEQYF
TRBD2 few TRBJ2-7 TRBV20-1 TGCAGTGCTAGCCGGCCTAGCGGGGGGGCTTGGGAGCAGTACTTC CSASRPSGGAWEQYF
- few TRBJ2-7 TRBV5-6 TGTGCCAGCAGCTTGGGGGGTTCAAAGTACGAGCAGTACTTC CASSLGGSKYEQYF
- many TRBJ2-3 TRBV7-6 TGTGCCAGCAGCTTAAGTAGCCAATTCACAGATACGCAGTATTTT CASSLSSQFTDTQYF
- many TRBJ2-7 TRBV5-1 TGCGCCAGCAGCTTGAGGCTGGCCTCCTACGAGCAGTACTTC CASSLRLASYEQYF
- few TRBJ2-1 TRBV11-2 TGTGCCAGCAGCTTAGGGTCTACCCCATATAACAATGAGCAGTTCTTC CASSLGSTPYNNEQFF
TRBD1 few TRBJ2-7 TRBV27 TGTGCCAGCAGTTTTGAAATAGGGACAGGGGGCGCAGGGGGGGAGCAGTACTTC CASSFEIGTGGAGGEQYF
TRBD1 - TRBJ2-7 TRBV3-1 TGTGCCACCAGCCCGTACCTGGACAGGGGCCACGGCTACGAGCAGTACTTC CATSPYLDRGHGYEQYF
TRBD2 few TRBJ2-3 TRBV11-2 TGTGCCAGCAGCTTAGAGCTAGCGGAGAGGACAGATACGCAGTATTTT CASSLELAERTDTQYF
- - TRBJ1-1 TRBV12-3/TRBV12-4 TGTGCCAGCAACGATATGATGAACACTGAAGCTTTCTTT CASNDMMNTEAFF
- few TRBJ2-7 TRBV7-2 TGTGCCAGCAGCTTACATTTTGGGCCTAACTACGAGCAGTACTTC CASSLHFGPNYEQYF
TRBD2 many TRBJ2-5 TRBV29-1 TGCAGCGTTGAAGCGCGGGGGGGCGAGGGAGAGACCCAGTACTTC CSVEARGGEGETQYF
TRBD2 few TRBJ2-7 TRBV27 TGTGCCAGCACCGCGCGGGGGATCGAAGGCTACGAGCAGTACTTC CASTARGIEGYEQYF
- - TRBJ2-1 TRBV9 TGTGCCAGCAGCGTAGCTAGTAGTGAGCAGTTCTTC CASSVASSEQFF
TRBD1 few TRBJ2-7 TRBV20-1 TGCAGTGCGAGCCGACAGGGAATTTACTACGAGCAGTACTTC CSASRQGIYYEQYF
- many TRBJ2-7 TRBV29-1 TGCAGCGTACCAAGCTACGGCAGCCCGGGGGAGCAGTACTTC CSVPSYGSPGEQYF
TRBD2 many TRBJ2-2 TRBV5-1 TGCGCCAGCAGCCCCCGGACTAGGGGCTCTAACACCGGGGAGCTGTTTTTT CASSPRTRGSNTGELFF
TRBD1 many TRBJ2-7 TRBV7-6 TGTGCCAGCAGCTTAGCACAGGGGGTCTACGAGCAGTACTTC CASSLAQGVYEQYF
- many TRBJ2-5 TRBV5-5 TGTGCCAGCAGCTCAGACATCGGGGAGACCCAGTACTTC CASSSDIGETQYF
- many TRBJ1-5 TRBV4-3 TGCGCCAGCAGCCAAGATCGGCAAGGGACACCTAATCAGCCCCAGCATTTT CASSQDRQGTPNQPQHF
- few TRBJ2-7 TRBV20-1 TGCAGTGCACCTTTGGGCGGGAACTCCTACGAGCAGTACTTC CSAPLGGNSYEQYF
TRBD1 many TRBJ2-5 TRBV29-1 TGCAGCGTTGAAGACCGACAGGGGCAGGAGACCCAGTACTTC CSVEDRQGQETQYF
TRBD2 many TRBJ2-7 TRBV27 TGTGCCAGCAGTTTCCAATGGACTAGCGGGAGCGTAGCCTACGAGCAGTACTTC CASSFQWTSGSVAYEQYF
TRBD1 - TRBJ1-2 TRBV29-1 TGCAGCGCGTCCGGGACAGGGAGTGATGGCTACACCTTC CSASGTGSDGYTF
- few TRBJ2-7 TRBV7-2 TGTGCCAGCAGCTTAGTGGAGGGCCTCAGCTCCTACGAGCAGTACTTC CASSLVEGLSSYEQYF
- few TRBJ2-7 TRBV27 TGTGCCAGCAGTTTGGGGCGGGGGCACGACGAGCAGTACTTC CASSLGRGHDEQYF
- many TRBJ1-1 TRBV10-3 TGTGCCATCGGCACAGGGTCTGCCACTGAAGCTTTCTTT CAIGTGSATEAFF
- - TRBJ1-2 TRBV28 TGTGCCAGCAGCCCAGGGAATGGCTACACCTTC CASSPGNGYTF
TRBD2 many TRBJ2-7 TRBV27 TGTGCCAGCAGTCCGAGACTAGCGGGAGATGAGCAGTACTTC CASSPRLAGDEQYF
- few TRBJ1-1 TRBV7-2 TGTGCCAGCAGCTTAAACGGACCGACGAACACTGAAGCTTTCTTT CASSLNGPTNTEAFF
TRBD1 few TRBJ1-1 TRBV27 TGTGCCAGCATTCCGGACAGGGACAACACTGAAGCTTTCTTT CASIPDRDNTEAFF
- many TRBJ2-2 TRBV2 TGTGCCAGCAGTGAAGGTACCGGGGAGCTGTTTTTT CASSEGTGELFF
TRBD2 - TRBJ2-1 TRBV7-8 TGTGCCAGCACCTACAGCGGGAGCTCCTACAATGAGCAGTTCTTC CASTYSGSSYNEQFF
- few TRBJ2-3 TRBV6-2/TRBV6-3 TGTGCCATAGGAAGGATAAACACAGATACGCAGTATTTT CAIGRINTDTQYF
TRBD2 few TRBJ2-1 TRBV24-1 TGTGCCACCAGTGAGGGTTGGACTAGCGGCCTCGTAGGTTTCTTC CATSEGWTSGLVGFF
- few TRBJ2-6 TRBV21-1 TGTGCCAGCAGCAAAAACCCCGGCTCGGGGGGCATTAGGAACTCTGGGGCCAACGTCCTGACTTTC CASSKNPGSGGIRNSGANVLTF
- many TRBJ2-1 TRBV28 TGTGCCAGCACCTCAACAATCCGACGGGACCTGGGAGGCAATGAGCAGTTCTTC CASTSTIRRDLGGNEQFF